Following are 29 T cell receptor beta chains from one sample sequenced in a study of blood T cell repertoires in COVID-19. The table came from immunoSEQ multiplex PCR; TCRdb's copy has only in-frame clones and leaves some out. The data show about 110,000 clones, around 66% seen once. Sequenced material: peripheral blood. Receptors were obtained from an elderly man with acute or convalescent COVID-19.

The chain couples TRBV28 to TRBJ1-5; D not certain. Per germline, CDR1 MDHEN and CDR2 SYDVKM. The CDR3 loop spans 14 amino acids. Trimming cost V 6 bases and J 4 bases, with 13 bases left between them. CDR3 in amino acids: CASSWALPNQPQHF. The CDR3 region has the DNA TGTGCCAGCAGCTGGGCCCTCCCGAATCAGCCCCAGCATTTT.

This clone showed up just once. The rearrangement uses TRBV24-1 and TRBJ2-5, with D possibly TRBD1 on 6 matching bases. The CDR3 runs 14 residues. The V end lost 2 bases, the J end lost 3 bases, and 9 bases lay between the germline ends. Germline V CDR1 and CDR2: KGHDR, SFDVKD. The CDR3 sequence: CATSDYRTEETQYF. CDR3 DNA sequence: TGTGCCACCAGTGATTATAGGACAGAAGAGACCCAGTACTTC.

The table lists this clone with many counts. The genes are TRBV5-1 and TRBJ1-3; 7 bases are a match to TRBD1. The V gene's germline CDR1 is SGHRS and CDR2 YFSETQ. This CDR3 spans 17 amino acids. The ends lost 2 bases at V and 2 bases at J; junction bases unmatched: 10. CDR3 loop: CASSFDWTGKTGNTIYF. The CDR3 bases are TGCGCCAGCAGCTTCGACTGGACAGGAAAAACTGGAAACACCATATATTTT.

V usage is TRBV5-4 and J usage is TRBJ2-1; no clear D gene. The germline gives CDR1 SGHNT, CDR2 YYREEE (reference sequence). V dropped 4 bases and J dropped 6 bases, with 17 bases sitting between them. The CDR3 covers 15 residues. CDR3 amino acids: CASSPLGVSANEQFF. For the CDR3, the DNA is TGTGCCAGCAGCCCCCTAGGAGTTTCCGCCAATGAGCAGTTCTTC.

Only a few counts were recorded for this clone. The V gene is TRBV7-3, the J gene TRBJ2-5; possibly TRBD1 for D (6 bases). CDR3 length: 14 residues. Looked up from germline, CDR1 is SGHTA and CDR2 is FQGTGA. V lost 4 bases, J lost 5 bases, and 14 bases lay in between. CDR3 nucleotides: TGTGCCAGCAGCTCGACAGGTCAAGGGGAGACCCAGTACTTC. It codes for CASSSTGQGETQYF.

V and J are TRBV27 and TRBJ2-7; the D gene is possibly TRBD2 (5 bases). From germline, CDR1 is MNHEY and CDR2 SMNVEV (reference sequence). V was cut by 4 bases and J by 0 bases, with 13 bases left in between. This CDR3 contains 15 residues. In DNA form, the CDR3 reads TGTGCCAGCAGTTCGCCCGGACTTGGCTCCTACGAGCAGTACTTC. Translating gives CASSSPGLGSYEQYF.

J is TRBJ2-4 and V is TRBV14; 8 bases fit TRBD1. V gave up 8 bases and J gave up 6 bases; unmatched junction bases: 6. From germline, CDR1 is SGHDN and CDR2 FVKESK. This CDR3 region has 13 residues. CDR3: CASSRDRRNIQYF. CDR3 nucleotide sequence: TGTGCCAGCTCCCGGGACAGGAGAAACATTCAGTACTTC.

This sequence joins TRBV19 and TRBJ2-3; 15 bases match TRBD2. CDR1 LNHDA and CDR2 SQIVND come from the germline V gene (reference sequence). This CDR3 contains 19 residues. Trimming at V came to 6 bases and at J to 0 bases, leaving 10 bases not matched to a gene. CDR3 sequence (DNA): TGTGCCAGTAGCCCGGGACTAGCGGGAGGCCGGGCTAGCACAGATACGCAGTATTTT. Amino acids: CASSPGLAGGRASTDTQYF.

This clone turned up a few times. This chain links TRBV9 with TRBJ2-1, with 7 nucleotides matching TRBD2. Germline V gives CDR1 SGDLS, CDR2 YYNGEE. V was clipped by 3 bases and J by 3 bases; unmatched bases: 6. The CDR3 consists of 15 residues. CDR3 nucleotide sequence: TGTGCCAGCAGCGCCGGGACTACAATCTACAATGAGCAGTTCTTC. Its translation is CASSAGTTIYNEQFF.

This clone counts as medium-sized. V is TRBV10-3 and J is TRBJ2-7, with TRBD2 identical over 9 bases. Germline V lookup: CDR1 ENHRY, CDR2 SYGVKD. The CDR3 spans 16 residues. The trim removed 0 bases at V and 6 bases at J, leaving 9 bases unmatched. CDR3 sequence reads: CAISESASGVAFEQYF. The CDR3, as DNA: TGTGCCATCAGTGAGTCGGCTAGCGGGGTGGCCTTCGAGCAGTACTTC.

The genes are TRBV21-1 and TRBJ1-1; TRBD1 is the table's D call, not checked against the DNA. TRBV21-1 is a documented pseudogene. The CDR3 consists of 15 residues. CDR3 residues: CASSKTFWGHRKAFF. In DNA form, the CDR3 reads TGTGCCAGCAGCAAAACCTTTTGGGGGCACCGGAAGGCTTTCTTT.

The V gene is TRBV7-9, the J gene TRBJ2-1; 7 bases are a match to TRBD1. V lost 6 bases, J lost 4 bases, and 12 bases stayed unmatched. Germline V gene lookup returns CDR1 SEHNR and CDR2 FQNEAQ (reference sequence). The CDR3 spans 16 residues. The CDR3 nucleotides read TGTGCCAGCAGTCCTTCTAGGGGGCAAATGTACAATGAGCAGTTCTTC. As protein: CASSPSRGQMYNEQFF.

This clone came up once. This sequence joins TRBV9 and TRBJ2-7; possible D gene TRBD1, 5 bases. Germline V lookup: CDR1 SGDLS, CDR2 YYNGEE. The CDR3 loop spans 14 amino acids. V lost 0 bases and J 7 bases, leaving 14 bases between the germline ends. The CDR3 sequence: CASSVVPGFGEQYF. In DNA, the CDR3 is TGTGCCAGCAGCGTAGTACCAGGGTTTGGGGAGCAGTACTTC.

This clone was found a few times. This chain links TRBV7-9 with TRBJ1-1; tentatively, D is TRBD1 (6 bases). Germline V gene lookup returns CDR1 SEHNR and CDR2 FQNEAQ (reference sequence). This CDR3 has 14 amino acids. Trimming removed 5 bases at V and 4 bases at J, with 14 bases between. DNA of the CDR3: TGTGCCAGCAGCCGACTAACAGGGTTCACTGAAGCTTTCTTT. Translation gives CASSRLTGFTEAFF.

This clone has more than one count but fewer than ten. The V and J genes are TRBV2 and TRBJ1-6; unclear D gene. The CDR3 has 13 amino acids. CDR1 is SNHLY and CDR2 is FYNNEI in the germline V gene. V gave up 6 bases and J gave up 13 bases, with 16 bases separating them. The DNA for the CDR3 is TGTGCCAGCAGCGCCGGGAGAAATATCCCCCTCCACTTT. The encoded protein is CASSAGRNIPLHF.

This clone has ten or more counts. The chain couples TRBV19 to TRBJ1-1, with 7 nucleotides matching TRBD1. J was trimmed by 4 bases and V by 7 bases; bases with no gene match: 6. In germline, CDR1 is LNHDA, CDR2 SQIVND (reference sequence). CDR3 length: 13 residues. The DNA of the CDR3 is TGTGCCAGTAAACAGGGGAGAGGCACTGAAGCTTTCTTT. This codes for CASKQGRGTEAFF.

The chain combines TRBV7-6 with TRBJ2-5; 7 nucleotides match TRBD1. Germline V gives CDR1 SGHVS, CDR2 FNYEAQ. Unmatched junction bases numbered 12, after V lost 5 bases and J lost 9 bases. The length of the CDR3 is 14 residues. CDR3 residues: CASSPTGTQGSQYF. The DNA for the CDR3 is TGTGCCAGCAGCCCGACAGGGACCCAGGGATCCCAGTACTTC.

This clone was seen a few times. This chain links TRBV11-2 with TRBJ2-3; 10 bases fit TRBD2. The CDR3 spans 16 residues. Looked up from germline, CDR1 is SGHAT and CDR2 is FQNNGV. J lost 6 bases, V lost 1 base, and 7 bases had no gene match. For the CDR3, the DNA is TGTGCCAGCAGCTTAGGGATAGCGGGAGGTTACGATACGCAGTATTTT. Translation: CASSLGIAGGYDTQYF.

The rearrangement links TRBV6-5 to TRBJ2-1; TRBD2 matches at 10 bases. V lost 6 bases and J lost 6; bases outside the gene matches: 2. This CDR3 is built from 13 residues. The germline CDR1 and CDR2 sequences are MNHEY and SVGAGI. CDR3 bases: TGTGCCAGCAGGGCTAGCGGGAGCAATGAGCAGTTCTTC. Amino acid sequence: CASRASGSNEQFF.

V gene TRBV7-9 combines with J gene TRBJ2-1; 11 nucleotides line up with TRBD2. Germline CDR1 is SEHNR and CDR2 is FQNEAQ (reference sequence). V lost 3 bases, J lost 7 bases, and 11 bases stayed unmatched. The CDR3 has 17 amino acids. This chain's CDR3 is CASSFNPSGRSANEQFF. The CDR3, as DNA: TGTGCCAGCAGCTTTAACCCTAGCGGGAGGTCCGCAAATGAGCAGTTCTTC.

This clone appeared many times. The gene calls are TRBV9 and TRBJ2-2, with a possible D match to TRBD2 (6 bases). The germline gives CDR1 SGDLS, CDR2 YYNGEE. The V end lost 3 bases, the J end lost 3 bases, and 12 bases lay between the germline ends. CDR3 length: 15 residues. For the CDR3, the DNA is TGTGCCAGCAGCGCCCGGGACTCCGACACCGGGGAGCTGTTTTTT. Encoded protein: CASSARDSDTGELFF.

The chain recombines TRBV2 with TRBJ1-2, with 8 bases that match TRBD1. Germline values: CDR1 SNHLY, CDR2 FYNNEI. The CDR3 runs to 15 residues. The V gene end was trimmed by 6 bases and the J gene end by 4 bases; junction bases not matched to a gene: 10. In DNA form, the CDR3 reads TGTGCCAGCAGCACCAGGACAGGGCTGAGCTATGGCTACACCTTC. It is translated as CASSTRTGLSYGYTF. The variable domain in full, with the rest retrieved from reference TRBV2 and TRBJ1-2, is EPEVTQTPSHQVTQMGQEVILRCVPISNHLYFYWYRQILGQKVEFLVSFYNNEISEKSEIFDDQFSVERPDGSNFTLKIRSTKLEDSAMYFCASSTRTGLSYGYTFGSGTRLTVV.

The rearrangement links TRBV2 to TRBJ2-1; a possible D gene is TRBD2 (6 bases). With 8 bases removed from V and 7 bases from J, the gap between germline ends came to 18 bases. This CDR3 region has 14 residues. The germline gives CDR1 SNHLY, CDR2 FYNNEI. The CDR3, as DNA: TGTGCCAGCGCCCTTCGGAGCGGGCGAAATGAGCAGTTCTTC. It translates to CASALRSGRNEQFF. The complete variable domain, with remaining parts taken from reference TRBV2 and TRBJ2-1, reads EPEVTQTPSHQVTQMGQEVILRCVPISNHLYFYWYRQILGQKVEFLVSFYNNEISEKSEIFDDQFSVERPDGSNFTLKIRSTKLEDSAMYFCASALRSGRNEQFFGPGTRLTVL.

This chain joins TRBV12-3 or TRBV12-4 and TRBJ1-5; D uncertain. This CDR3 is 13 amino acids long. The V end lost 3 bases, the J end lost 8 bases, and 11 bases lay between the germline ends. The CDR3: CASSLGSGKPQHF. The DNA of the CDR3 is TGTGCCAGCAGTTTGGGGAGCGGAAAGCCCCAGCATTTT.

The chain uses TRBV4-3 and TRBJ1-4; 7 bases match TRBD1. Germline V gene data show CDR1 as LGHNA and CDR2 as YSLEER. J lost 10 bases, V lost 0 bases, and 11 bases had no gene match. The CDR3 has 16 amino acids. CDR3 protein: CASSQDLWQGVGKLFF. CDR3 bases: TGCGCCAGCAGCCAAGATCTCTGGCAGGGGGTTGGAAAACTGTTTTTT.

The CDR3 is CASSLGRTGPQAAFF. The CDR3 nucleotides are TGTGCCAGCAGTTTGGGGAGGACAGGTCCCCAGGCAGCTTTCTTT. The chain couples TRBV27 to TRBJ1-1, with 7 bases that match TRBD1. Trimming took 3 bases from V and 10 from J; bases not matched to a gene: 14. Germline V gives CDR1 MNHEY, CDR2 SMNVEV (reference sequence). This CDR3 is 15 amino acids long.

The chain couples TRBV7-2 to TRBJ2-1; D gene ambiguous. CDR1 SGHTA and CDR2 FQGNSA come from the germline V gene. The V gene lost 1 base and the J gene lost 1 base, with 5 bases spanning the gap. The CDR3 has 14 amino acids. In DNA, the CDR3 is TGTGCCAGCAGCTTAGGCGCTTCCTACAATGAGCAGTTCTTC. Its protein product is CASSLGASYNEQFF.

V is TRBV27 and J is TRBJ1-2; D call uncertain. This CDR3 has 13 residues. With 0 bases removed from V and 4 bases from J, the gap between germline ends came to 6 bases. Germline CDR1 and CDR2: MNHEY and SMNVEV (reference sequence). In DNA form, the CDR3 reads TGTGCCAGCAGTTTATCGCAGTTCTATGGCTACACCTTC. This gives the protein CASSLSQFYGYTF.

The genes are TRBV19 and TRBJ2-2; TRBD1 agrees at 9 bases. The CDR3 covers 15 residues. Per germline, CDR1 LNHDA and CDR2 SQIVND (reference sequence). Trimming cost V 7 bases and J 4 bases; bases outside gene matches: 7. The CDR3 nucleotides read TGTGCCAGTACCATCACAGGGGGCAGCACCGGGGAGCTGTTTTTT. Its translation: CASTITGGSTGELFF.